This T cell receptor (beta chain) was captured in a study of molecular identifiers for immune sequencing clone quantification. This clonotype was counted a few times. Its matching antigen is unknown. One entry per CDR3 protein results from TCRdb running MiXCR on the PCR reads. The data hold some 320,000 distinct CDR3 sequences, with over 20% observed a single time. A CD8+CD4-CCR7+CD45RA+ gate was used to sort naive CD8 T cells. Findings of the study overall: Whereas clones above 20 RNA copies held under 1% of naive-cell molecules, they held over 97% of effector molecules.

This CDR3 contains 18 residues. The J segment lost 5 bases and the V segment lost 8 bases, leaving 18 bases of the junction unmatched. The germline V gene has CDR1 MNHNS and CDR2 SASEGT. The sample taken for sequencing was naive CD8+ T cells from blood, with Jurkat cell RNA spiked in. Sample subset: FACS-sorted CD8+CD4-CCR7+CD45RA+ naive T cells. V and J are TRBV6-1 and TRBJ2-1, with 10 nucleotides matching TRBD2. This TCR was sampled from a human donor in good health. Some libraries in this study had Jurkat cell RNA spiked in. The CDR3 bases are TGTGCCAGCTTCGGTCTAGCGGGGGATCCCAAGACACACAATGAGCAGTTCTTC. This gives the protein CASFGLAGDPKTHNEQFF.